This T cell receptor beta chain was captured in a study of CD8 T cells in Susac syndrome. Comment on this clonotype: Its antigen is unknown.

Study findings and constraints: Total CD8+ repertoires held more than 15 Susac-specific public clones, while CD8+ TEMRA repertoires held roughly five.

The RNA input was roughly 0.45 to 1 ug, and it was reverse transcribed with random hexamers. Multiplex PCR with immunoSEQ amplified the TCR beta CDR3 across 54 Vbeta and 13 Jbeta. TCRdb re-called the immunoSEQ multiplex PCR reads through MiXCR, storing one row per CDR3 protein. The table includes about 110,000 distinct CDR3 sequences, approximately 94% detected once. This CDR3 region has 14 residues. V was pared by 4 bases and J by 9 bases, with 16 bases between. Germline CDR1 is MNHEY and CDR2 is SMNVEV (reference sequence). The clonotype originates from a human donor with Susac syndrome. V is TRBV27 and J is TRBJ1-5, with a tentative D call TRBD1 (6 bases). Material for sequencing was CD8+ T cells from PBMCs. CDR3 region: CASSSRAGTRPQHF. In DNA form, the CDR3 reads TGTGCCAGCAGTTCTCGAGCAGGGACAAGGCCCCAGCATTTT.